The present entry profiles one T cell receptor (beta chain) with its context. Its target antigen remains unknown. No base quality values were provided; no much bigger clone lies one nucleotide off. In total, approximately 700 healthy bone marrow donors made up the cohort. Cohort members were all nominally healthy when sampled, although unrecorded immune exposures were likely present. The donor tested CMV seronegative, placing the donor among the 350 to 400 seronegative members of the cohort. A peripheral blood sample was provided by each donor, and peripheral blood mononuclear cells were used for TCR beta sequencing. The Qiagen DNeasy Blood Extraction Kit was used to extract genomic DNA from the blood cell samples. The protocol used for the library was the immunoSEQ multiplex PCR assay. For the multiplex PCR, a mixture combining 60 forward primers for TCR Vbeta segments and 13 reverse primers for TCR Jbeta segments was used. The CDR3 region of rearranged TCR beta genes was amplified from genomic DNA with a multiplex PCR assay. The Illumina HiSeq System was used to sequence the amplified TCR beta libraries as 87-base-pair reads. Processing in the source paper ran as follows. A later analysis tallied 75 million to 95 million unique TCR beta chains across the approximately 670 repertoires, and approximately 12 million of those chains were shared by two or more donors. A nearest-neighbor algorithm error-corrected the raw reads and collapsed the reads into unique sequences, merging closely related sequences to remove PCR and sequencing errors. V, D and J gene segments were assigned by aligning CDR3 sequences to IMGT reference sequences. Each retained sequence needed at least a six-nucleotide match to both a V gene segment and a J gene segment. A rearrangement was called productive if the CDR3 had no stop codons and remained in frame with V and J, and every other rearrangement was called non-productive. CDR3 was defined by IMGT convention, running from the second conserved V-encoded cysteine to the conserved J-encoded phenylalanine. Sequences without an unambiguous match to a single V gene segment were excluded from the earlier analysis of 587 of the donors. In an earlier analysis of several hundred of the donors, V segments were called functional above 56.7% productive rearrangements and were called segregating when the between-donor standard deviation exceeded 5%. A statistical classification framework was developed to diagnose cytomegalovirus status using the catalog of TCR beta chain sequences. In a later analysis, V and J genes were assigned by comparing TCR nucleotide sequences against IMGT/GENE-DB human TR gene sequences. Using the TCRdist pipeline, a later analysis assigned CDR3 sequences along with most-parsimonious VDJ recombination scenarios. A later analysis defined each TCR beta chain by its CDR3 amino acid sequence plus V-gene family, and excluded reads lacking a unique V-gene family. As a way to deal with suspected cross-contamination and a sequencing artifact, a later analysis dropped hundreds of nucleotide sequences that were highly shared and had low generation probability. A later analysis calculated a clonal expansion index for each public chain from normalized within-repertoire ranks of inferred template counts. In a later analysis, generation probabilities were computed with a VDJ recombination model fitted to out-of-frame rearrangements, and the resulting probabilities were checked against IGoR. In a later analysis, TCR-TCR, TCR-HLA and TCR-CMV co-occurrence was scored with hypergeometric tests, and a repertoire-size bias correction was applied to TCR pairs. In a later analysis, false discovery rates were estimated by permuting HLA or CMV assignments 20 times. In a later analysis, co-occurring TCRs were grouped using DBSCAN, and TCRdist sequence similarity was added for clustering within HLA-allele-positive subsets. For co-occurrence clustering, repertoires with fewer than 30,000 or more than 120,000 public chains were excluded, along with a handful of repertoires with anomalous nucleotide sharing. Held by TCRdb, this immuneACCESS table contains in-frame sequences only and omits some clones. Under half of the omission traces to an unresolved V gene where checked; the cause of the rest is unknown. V, J and clone size reflect that table, while D and trimming were determined from the DNA. In this sample the table shows about 99,000 clones, 66% of which occur a single time. The top ten clonotypes cover roughly 3.3% of the sample.

These data belong to a study of cytomegalovirus exposure and HLA in healthy donors (dated by TCRdb to 2017 to 2019). Background on the whole study: An earlier analysis of roughly 570 of the donors reported roughly 300 Gb of sequence data and roughly 120 million unique TCR beta sequences obtained from some 200 million T cells. Approximately 300 gigabases of sequencing data and 70 million to 95 million unique TCR sequences made up an early release that covered over 550 HLA-typed donors. Among the roughly 370 genotyped donors, roughly 80% belonged to the genetic ancestry cluster associated with self-reported Caucasian donors. The study aimed to test whether signatures of past pathogen exposure could be identified by cataloging public T cell receptors. Using immunosequencing, the study profiled T cell repertoires from approximately 700 subjects and related those repertoires to cytomegalovirus serostatus. Along with the approximately 650-subject first cohort, a separate validation cohort of some 130 different subjects was used. High-throughput TCR immunosequencing, statistical association of individual TCRs with disease status, and machine learning were combined to predict cytomegalovirus infection status. A later analysis re-examined previously published TCR beta repertoires from about 670 donors and added high-resolution HLA genotyping to investigate patterns of TCR occurrence. Rather than drawing on any new phenotypic data, the later analysis identified candidate immune exposures from TCR beta sequences and the way those sequences occurred across donors. To decide whether each TCR beta V gene segment behaved as functional or pseudogenic, an earlier analysis of over 500 of the donors relied on high-throughput TCR beta sequencing. Donor age, sex, ethnicity and CMV serostatus were compiled alongside the repertoire data. A later genetic analysis took genome-wide SNP genotypes for about 55% of the 666 donors and used that subset as a discovery cohort. Every discovery cohort repertoire had been produced on one sequencing platform. Class I and class II HLA loci were covered by the typing at four-digit resolution. The number of donors typed differed by locus, with about 629-630 for A, B, C, DRB1 and DQB1, roughly 520 for DQA1, 600 to 610 for DPA1, and approximately 470 for DPB1. Roughly 5 DR-DQ haplotypes were handled as single units for association and clustering, since linkage in the cohort was strong. Among approximately 370 genotyped donors of the cohort, an average of around 250,000 unique TCR beta nucleotide sequences was sequenced per donor, of which 15% to 20% were non-productive. Broad study findings and their caveats: A later analysis found that HLA-associated TCR beta chains were more clonally expanded and had lower generation probabilities than equally common non-associated chains. Because counts were too low, some 16 rarely observed V segments, including chromosome 9 orphons, were excluded from the earlier analysis of 587 of the donors. According to the authors, the approach could potentially be generalized to other disease states and immunological phenotypes. According to a later genetic analysis, donors in an Asian-associated ancestry cluster had fewer N-insertions in productive TCRs than the roughly 670-donor mean. At a false discovery rate of 0.05, a later analysis linked around 15,000 TCR beta sequences to specific HLA alleles. The study gave a list of around 170 TCR beta chains associated with cytomegalovirus. This cohort had only TCR beta chains sequenced, and the lack of alpha or paired-chain data limited which features could be detected. Because HLA typing was missing for some donors at each locus, association tests included only the typed subset. The sequencing pipeline was judged likely to have produced a cluster of highly shared sequence variants as a technical artifact. Strong co-occurrence of HLA alleles, especially DR and DQ, made assigning TCR associations to individual alleles difficult. A further reported finding was that TCR beta sequences accurately predicted the HLA-A and HLA-B alleles for most subjects in the first cohort. Cytomegalovirus status was reported to be diagnosed by the classifier with high specificity and sensitivity in both the original and validation cohorts. Linkage disequilibrium might explain the correlated functional status among segregating V segments, but an unknown experimental factor could not be ruled out. Across donors, most TCR sequences were observed very rarely, whereas some public TCRs were present in many individuals. In a later analysis, TCR association rates were found to vary across HLA loci, with the most associated TCRs seen for DRB1 alleles and the fewest for HLA-C alleles. Roughly uniform sequencing depth across donors was assumed in presence/absence analyses, although this assumption may not hold. In a later analysis, several top co-occurrence clusters were reported to appear linked to parvovirus B19, influenza, CMV and Epstein-Barr virus. According to a later analysis, most CMV-associated TCR beta chains appeared to be HLA-restricted, and the HLA associations seemed to be driven largely by CMV exposure. Because the 87-base-pair reads could not distinguish some IMGT-functional V segments, including TRBV6-2 and TRBV6-3, those segments were excluded. An association between a missense DCLRE1C variant and V-gene and J-gene trimming of TCR beta chains was found in a later genetic analysis and replicated in an independent cohort. An earlier analysis of roughly 570 of the donors showed that most TCR beta V segments appeared in productive rearrangements either about 87% or about 30% of the time, which broadly matched IMGT annotations. In vitro tests confirmed that a few of the cytomegalovirus-associated TCR beta chains recognize cytomegalovirus antigens. CMV serostatus was the only immune exposure information available for the cohort.

After removal of 5 bases from V and 0 bases from J, the junction retains 13 bases not matched to a gene. Counted from cysteine to phenylalanine, this CDR3 has 18 amino acids. The only DNA kept is the CDR3, 54 bases in frame from the first base. Based on the germline V gene (reference sequence), the CDR1 and CDR2 sequences are MNHEY and SMNVEV. The sample was PBMCs. The receptor was derived from a woman between 45 and 65 years old in good health and CMV-seronegative. The chain employs TRBV27 and TRBJ1-5; 7 central bases correspond to TRBD1. The CDR3 protein is CASSPKSRGTDSNQPQHF. The DNA reads TGTGCCAGCAGTCCAAAGTCCAGGGGGACAGATAGCAATCAGCCCCAGCATTTT.